The clone carrying this TCR beta chain is medium-sized in the sample. The antigen is undetermined. The sample comes from a study of spatial heterogeneity in lung cancer. TCRdb used MiXCR to reprocess the 5' RACE reads, holding one entry per CDR3 protein. Among about 4,500 distinct CDR3 sequences, 6% to 9% were seen once, and the ten largest hold under 30%. The V segment lost 2 bases and the J segment 5 bases; nucleotides outside the gene matches: 4. Looked up from germline, CDR1 is MNHEY and CDR2 is SMNVEV (reference sequence). The CDR3 loop spans 15 amino acids. Overall study results and limits: How many expanded intratumoral alpha and beta TCRs were present tracked the tumor mutation count, which was a count of nonsynonymous mutations. Tumor T cells had an estimated coverage that came to around 7% for alpha chains and 13% to 15% for beta chains.

Time point reported: sample taken at primary tumor resection. The cohort: 70 to 75 early-stage, untreated non-small cell lung cancer patients. Whole RNA, which was extracted from tumor, nontumor lung tissue or frozen PBMC, was sequenced without any cell sorting. The chain uses TRBV27 and TRBJ1-4; 8 nucleotides agree with TRBD1. The clonotype was recovered from a male donor with early-stage non-small cell lung cancer. The starting material was lung tumor tissue, obtained at surgery. CDR3 in DNA: TGTGCCAGCAGTTTAACAGGGGGGGACAATGAAAAACTGTTTTTT. It is translated as CASSLTGGDNEKLFF.